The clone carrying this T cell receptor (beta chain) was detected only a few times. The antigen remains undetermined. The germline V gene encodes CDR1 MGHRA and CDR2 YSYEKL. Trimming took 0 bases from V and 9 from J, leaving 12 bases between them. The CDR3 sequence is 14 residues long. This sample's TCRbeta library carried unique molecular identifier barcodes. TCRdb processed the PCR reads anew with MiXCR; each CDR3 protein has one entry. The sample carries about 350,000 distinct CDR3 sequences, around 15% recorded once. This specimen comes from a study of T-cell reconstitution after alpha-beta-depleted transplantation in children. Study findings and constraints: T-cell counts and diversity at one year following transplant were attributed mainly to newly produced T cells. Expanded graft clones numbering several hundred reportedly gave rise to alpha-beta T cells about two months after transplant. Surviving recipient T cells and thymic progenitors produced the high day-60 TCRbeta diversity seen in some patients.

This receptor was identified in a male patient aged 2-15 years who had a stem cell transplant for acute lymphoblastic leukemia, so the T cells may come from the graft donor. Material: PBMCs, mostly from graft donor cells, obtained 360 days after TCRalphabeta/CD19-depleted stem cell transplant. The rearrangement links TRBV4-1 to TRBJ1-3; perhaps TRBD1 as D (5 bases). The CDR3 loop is CASSQDLGLATIYF. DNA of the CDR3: TGCGCCAGCAGCCAAGATCTGGGGCTTGCCACCATATATTTT.